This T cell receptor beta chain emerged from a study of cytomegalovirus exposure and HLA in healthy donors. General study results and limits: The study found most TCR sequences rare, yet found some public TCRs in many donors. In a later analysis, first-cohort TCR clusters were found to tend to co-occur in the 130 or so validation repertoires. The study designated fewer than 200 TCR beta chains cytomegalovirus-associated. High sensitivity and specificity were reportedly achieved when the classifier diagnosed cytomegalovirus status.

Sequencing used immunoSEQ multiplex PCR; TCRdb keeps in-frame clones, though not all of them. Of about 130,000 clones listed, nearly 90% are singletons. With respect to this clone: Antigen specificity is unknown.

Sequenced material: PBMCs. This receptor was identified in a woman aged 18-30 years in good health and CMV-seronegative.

This chain's CDR3 is CASKKRGEKLFF. The CDR3 DNA sequence: TGTGCCAGTAAAAAACGAGGCGAAAAACTGTTTTTT. The rearrangement joins TRBV19 to TRBJ1-4; no reliable D call. Deletions cut 7 bases from V and 8 bases from J, with 11 bases between. Looked up from germline, CDR1 is LNHDA and CDR2 is SQIVND (reference sequence). The CDR3 runs to 12 residues. The full variable domain, in which reference TRBV19 and TRBJ1-4 provide the parts outside the CDR3, is DGGITQSPKYLFRKEGQNVTLSCEQNLNHDAMYWYRQDPGQGLRLIYYSQIVNDFQKGDIAEGYSVSREKKESFPLTVTSAQKNPTAFYLCASKKRGEKLFFGSGTQLSVL.